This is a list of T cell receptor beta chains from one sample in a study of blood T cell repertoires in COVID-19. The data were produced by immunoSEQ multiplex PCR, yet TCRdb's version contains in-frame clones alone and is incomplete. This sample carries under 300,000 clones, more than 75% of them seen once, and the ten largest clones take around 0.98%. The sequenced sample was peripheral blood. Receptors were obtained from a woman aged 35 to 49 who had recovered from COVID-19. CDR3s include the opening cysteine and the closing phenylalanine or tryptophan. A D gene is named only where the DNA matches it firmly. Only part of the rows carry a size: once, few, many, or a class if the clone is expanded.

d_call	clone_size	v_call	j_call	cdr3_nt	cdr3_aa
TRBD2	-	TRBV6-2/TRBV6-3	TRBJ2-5	TGTGCCAGCAGTTACGTGCCAGCGGGAGGCACCCAAGAGACCCAGTACTTC	CASSYVPAGGTQETQYF
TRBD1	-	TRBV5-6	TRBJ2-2	TGTGCCAGCAGTCAGGACAGGGGGCGAACCGGGGAGCTGTTTTTT	CASSQDRGRTGELFF
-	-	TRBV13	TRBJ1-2	TGTGCCAGCAGCTTAAGGGGGTATGGCTACACCTTC	CASSLRGYGYTF
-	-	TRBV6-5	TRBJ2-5	TGTGCCAGCAGTTACTCGCGTGGTAGCGGCCAAGAGACCCAGTACTTC	CASSYSRGSGQETQYF
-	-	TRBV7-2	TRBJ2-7	TGTGCCAGCCGAGGGGCTGGGGGGATCTACGAGCAGTACTTC	CASRGAGGIYEQYF
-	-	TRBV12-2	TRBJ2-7	TGTGCAAGTCGCCGGGGACTAGCGGGAGGGAGGTACCACGAGCAGTACTTC	CASRRGLAGGRYHEQYF
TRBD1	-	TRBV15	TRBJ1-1	TGTGCCACCAGCCCCCGGACAGGACCGAACACTGAAGCTTTCTTT	CATSPRTGPNTEAFF
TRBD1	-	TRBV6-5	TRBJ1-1	TGTGCCAGCAGTTACCGTAGACAGGGGGAGGCTTTCTTT	CASSYRRQGEAFF
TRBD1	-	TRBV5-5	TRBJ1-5	TGTGCCAGCAGCCTTGACAGGGCGAGCAATCAGCCCCAGCATTTT	CASSLDRASNQPQHF
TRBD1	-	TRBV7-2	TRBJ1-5	TGTGCCAGCAGCTTAGAGGGGGCCGGCGTGCCCCAGCATTTT	CASSLEGAGVPQHF
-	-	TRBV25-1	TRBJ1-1	TGTGCCAGCAGTGAACGAGTGAACACTGAAGCTTTCTTT	CASSERVNTEAFF
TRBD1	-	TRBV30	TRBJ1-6	TGTGCCTGGACAGGGGGTCGGGATTCACCCCTCCACTTT	CAWTGGRDSPLHF
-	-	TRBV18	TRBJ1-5	TGTGCCAGCTCACCACGCGGGGGACTCGGCAATCAGCCCCAGCATTTT	CASSPRGGLGNQPQHF
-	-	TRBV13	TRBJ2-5	TGTGCCAGCAGCTTAGGTCTGGGAGCGGGAGAGACCCAGTACTTC	CASSLGLGAGETQYF
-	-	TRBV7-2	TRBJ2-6	TGTGCCAGCAGCTTGGGGGGAGGCGGGGCCAACGTCCTGACTTTC	CASSLGGGGANVLTF
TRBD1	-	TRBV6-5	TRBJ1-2	TGTGCCAGCAGTTACGGGGACAGCGGCGGCTACACCTTC	CASSYGDSGGYTF
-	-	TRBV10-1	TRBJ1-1	TGCGCCAGCAGTGCGACAGTGAACACTGAAGCTTTCTTT	CASSATVNTEAFF
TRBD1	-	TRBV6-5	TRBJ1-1	TGTGCCAGCAGTTACTCACAGGGGGACACTGAAGCTTTCTTT	CASSYSQGDTEAFF
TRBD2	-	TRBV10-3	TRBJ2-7	TGTGCCATCAGCAAACTAGCGGACACCTACGAGCAGTACTTC	CAISKLADTYEQYF
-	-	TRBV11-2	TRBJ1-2	TGTGCCAGCAGCCAGATGGGGGGGGCTCTGAGCAGCTATGGCTACACCTTC	CASSQMGGALSSYGYTF
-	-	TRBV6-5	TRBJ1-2	TGTGCCAGCACCCCAGGGCTTCCCTATGGCTACACCTTC	CASTPGLPYGYTF
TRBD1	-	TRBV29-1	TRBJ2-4	TGCAGCGTTCACAGGGGGGCCAAAAACATTCAGTACTTC	CSVHRGAKNIQYF
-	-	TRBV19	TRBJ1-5	TGTGCCAGTAGGGCCGGGGTCCTGCAAGGGCCCCAGCATTTT	CASRAGVLQGPQHF
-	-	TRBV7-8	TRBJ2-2	TGTGCCAGCAGCCCTAACACCGGGGAGCTGTTTTTT	CASSPNTGELFF
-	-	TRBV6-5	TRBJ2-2	TGTGCCAGCAGTTACTCGATCAGCGTAGGCGGGGAGCTGTTTTTT	CASSYSISVGGELFF
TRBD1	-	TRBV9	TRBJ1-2	TGTGCCAGCAGCATACGACAGGGAGGCTATGGCTACACCTTC	CASSIRQGGYGYTF
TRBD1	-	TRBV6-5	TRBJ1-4	TGTGCCAGCGACCGGACAGGTGGGGGAAAACTGTTTTTT	CASDRTGGGKLFF
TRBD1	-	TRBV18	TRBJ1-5	TGTGCCAGCTCAACACAGGGGGGGGATCAGCCCCAGCATTTT	CASSTQGGDQPQHF
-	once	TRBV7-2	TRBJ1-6	TGTGCCAGCAGCTTATATGGTGCCTCGGGGGGATCACCCCTCCACTTT	CASSLYGASGGSPLHF
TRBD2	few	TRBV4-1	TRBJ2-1	TGCGCCAGCAGCCGGGGCGGGAGCAACTACAATGAGCAGTTCTTC	CASSRGGSNYNEQFF
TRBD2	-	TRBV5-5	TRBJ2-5	TGTGCCAGCACTCGTCCCACTTTAGCGGGAGGGGAGACCCAGTACTTC	CASTRPTLAGGETQYF
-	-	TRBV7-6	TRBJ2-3	TGTGCCAGCAGCCCAACAGATACGCAGTATTTT	CASSPTDTQYF
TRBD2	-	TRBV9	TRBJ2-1	TGTGCCAGCAGCGTAGGTGGAGCGGGAGTCTACAATGAGCAGTTCTTC	CASSVGGAGVYNEQFF
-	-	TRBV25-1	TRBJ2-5	TGTGCCAGCAGTGAATGGGGGCAGGAAGAGACCCAGTACTTC	CASSEWGQEETQYF
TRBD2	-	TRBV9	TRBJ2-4	TGTGCCAGCAGCGTAGGCAGCGGGAGGGCGGGGGGTGACATTCAGTACTTC	CASSVGSGRAGGDIQYF
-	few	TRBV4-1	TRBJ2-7	TGCGCCAGCAGCCAGGGGTTCGGGAGACTGGGCTACGAGCAGTACTTC	CASSQGFGRLGYEQYF
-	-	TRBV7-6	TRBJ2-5	TGTGCCAGCAGCGACACAGGGATCCGTCAAGAGACCCAGTACTTC	CASSDTGIRQETQYF
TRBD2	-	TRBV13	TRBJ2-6	TGTGCCAGCGCTAGCGGGAGGGCCGCTGGGGCCAACGTCCTGACTTTC	CASASGRAAGANVLTF
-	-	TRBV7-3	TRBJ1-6	TGTGCCAGCAGCCAATCGACAGGCGGGGGATCACCCCTCCACTTT	CASSQSTGGGSPLHF
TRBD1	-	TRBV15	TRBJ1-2	TGTGCCACCAGCAGAGAACGGACAGGGGGTGGCTACACCTTC	CATSRERTGGGYTF
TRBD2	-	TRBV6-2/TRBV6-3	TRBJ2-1	TGTGCCAGCAGTTACGCGGCTAGCGGAGTTAACTACAATGAGCAGTTCTTC	CASSYAASGVNYNEQFF
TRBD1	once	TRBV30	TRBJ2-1	TGTGCCTGGAGTCCCACCCCGACAGGGATCGGTGAGCAGTTCTTC	CAWSPTPTGIGEQFF
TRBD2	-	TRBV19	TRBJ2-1	TGTGCCAGTAGTCCCCCCACGCTAGCGGGAGCCAATGAGCAGTTCTTC	CASSPPTLAGANEQFF
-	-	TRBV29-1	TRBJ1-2	TGCAGCGCCCCCCGGGGGGGTGGTGGCTATGGCTACACCTTC	CSAPRGGGGYGYTF
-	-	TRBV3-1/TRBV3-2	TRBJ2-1	TGTGCCAGCAGCCCAAGGAGGGACTACAATGAGCAGTTCTTC	CASSPRRDYNEQFF
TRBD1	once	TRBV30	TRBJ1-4	TGTGCCTGGAGCCGACAGGGGGCAGCTAATGAAAAACTGTTTTTT	CAWSRQGAANEKLFF
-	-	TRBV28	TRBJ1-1	TGTGCCAGCAGTGGCCCGCGGGGCGCAATGAACACTGAAGCTTTCTTT	CASSGPRGAMNTEAFF